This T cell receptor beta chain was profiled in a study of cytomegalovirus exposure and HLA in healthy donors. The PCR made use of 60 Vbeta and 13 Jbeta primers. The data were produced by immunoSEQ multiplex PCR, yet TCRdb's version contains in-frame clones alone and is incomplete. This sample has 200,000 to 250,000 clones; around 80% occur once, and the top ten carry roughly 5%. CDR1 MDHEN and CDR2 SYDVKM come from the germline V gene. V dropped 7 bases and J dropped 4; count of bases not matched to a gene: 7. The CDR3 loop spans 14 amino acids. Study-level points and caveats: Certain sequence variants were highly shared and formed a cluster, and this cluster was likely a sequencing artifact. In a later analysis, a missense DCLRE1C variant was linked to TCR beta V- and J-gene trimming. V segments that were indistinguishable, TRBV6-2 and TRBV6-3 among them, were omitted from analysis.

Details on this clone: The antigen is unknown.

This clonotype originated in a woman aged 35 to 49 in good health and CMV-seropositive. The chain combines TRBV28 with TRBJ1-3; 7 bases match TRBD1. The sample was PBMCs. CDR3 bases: TGTGCCAGCATCGACGGGACAGACGGAAACACCATATATTTT. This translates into CASIDGTDGNTIYF.